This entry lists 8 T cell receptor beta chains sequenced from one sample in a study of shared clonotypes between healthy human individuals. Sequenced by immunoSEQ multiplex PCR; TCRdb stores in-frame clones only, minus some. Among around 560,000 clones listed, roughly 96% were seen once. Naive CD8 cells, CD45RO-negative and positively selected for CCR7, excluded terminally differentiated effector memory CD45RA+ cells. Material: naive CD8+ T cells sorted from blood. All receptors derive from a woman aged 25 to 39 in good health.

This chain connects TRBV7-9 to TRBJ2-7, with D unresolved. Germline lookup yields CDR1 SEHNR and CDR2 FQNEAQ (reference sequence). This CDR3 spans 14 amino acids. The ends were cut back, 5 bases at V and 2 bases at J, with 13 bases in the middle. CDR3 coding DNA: TGTGCCAGCAGCCCCCCCATGTCTCCCTACGAGCAGTACTTC. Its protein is CASSPPMSPYEQYF.

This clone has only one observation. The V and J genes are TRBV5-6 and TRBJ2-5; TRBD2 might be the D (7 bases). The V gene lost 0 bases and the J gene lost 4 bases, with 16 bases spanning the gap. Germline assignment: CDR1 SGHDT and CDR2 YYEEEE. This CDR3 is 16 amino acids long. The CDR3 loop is CASSLAGGSYGETQYF. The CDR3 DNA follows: TGTGCCAGCAGCTTGGCGGGGGGCTCGTATGGAGAGACCCAGTACTTC.

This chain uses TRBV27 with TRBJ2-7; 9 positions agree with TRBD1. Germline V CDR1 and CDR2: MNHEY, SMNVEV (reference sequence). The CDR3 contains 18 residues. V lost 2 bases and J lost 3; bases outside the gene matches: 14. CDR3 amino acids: CASSLTQGTGRFSYEQYF. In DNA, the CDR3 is TGTGCCAGCAGTTTAACCCAAGGGACAGGGAGATTTAGCTACGAGCAGTACTTC.

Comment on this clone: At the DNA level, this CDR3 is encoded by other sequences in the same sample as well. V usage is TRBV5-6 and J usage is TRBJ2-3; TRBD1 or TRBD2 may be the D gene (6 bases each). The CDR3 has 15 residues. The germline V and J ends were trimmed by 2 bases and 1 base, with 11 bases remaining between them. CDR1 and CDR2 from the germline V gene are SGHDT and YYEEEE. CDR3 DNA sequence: TGTGCCAGCAGCTTAGGGGGAGGCGGCACAGATACGCAGTATTTT. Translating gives CASSLGGGGTDTQYF.

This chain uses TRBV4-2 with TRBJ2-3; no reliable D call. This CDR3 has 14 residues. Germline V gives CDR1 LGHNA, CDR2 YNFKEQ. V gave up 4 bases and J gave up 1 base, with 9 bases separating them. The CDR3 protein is CASSLELGTDTQYF. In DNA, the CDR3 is TGTGCCAGCAGCCTCGAGCTCGGCACAGATACGCAGTATTTT.

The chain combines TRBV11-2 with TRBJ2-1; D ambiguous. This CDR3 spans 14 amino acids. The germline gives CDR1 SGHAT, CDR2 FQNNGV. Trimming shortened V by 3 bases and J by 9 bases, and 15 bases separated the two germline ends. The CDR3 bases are TGTGCCAGCAGCTTCGAGGTGAGGCTGGGTGAGCAGTTCTTC. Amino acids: CASSFEVRLGEQFF.

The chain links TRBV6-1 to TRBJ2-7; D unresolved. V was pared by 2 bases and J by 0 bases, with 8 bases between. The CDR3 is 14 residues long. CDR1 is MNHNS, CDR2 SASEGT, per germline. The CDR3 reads CASSEFDGSYEQYF. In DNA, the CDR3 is TGTGCCAGCAGTGAATTTGACGGCTCCTACGAGCAGTACTTC.

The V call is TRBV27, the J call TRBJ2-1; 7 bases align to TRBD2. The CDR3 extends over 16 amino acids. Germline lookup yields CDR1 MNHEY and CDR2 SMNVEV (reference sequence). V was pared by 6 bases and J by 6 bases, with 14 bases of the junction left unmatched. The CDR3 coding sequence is TGTGCCAGCAGCACCGTTTTGGGGGAGGGTGTCAATGAGCAGTTCTTC. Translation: CASSTVLGEGVNEQFF.